What follows are 8 T cell receptor beta chains derived from one specimen sequenced in a study of cytomegalovirus exposure and HLA in healthy donors. PCR employed 60 Vbeta and 13 Jbeta primers. Assay: immunoSEQ multiplex PCR; the TCRdb copy retains only in-frame clones and omits some. Of about 130,000 clones detected, approximately 84% appear once; the ten largest clones hold around 2.5%. Sequencing used PBMCs. Every receptor here comes from a boy aged 2 to 10 in good health and CMV-seronegative.

The chain employs TRBV7-9 and TRBJ2-3; possible D gene TRBD1, 5 bases. Germline lookup yields CDR1 SEHNR and CDR2 FQNEAQ (reference sequence). The germline V and J ends were trimmed by 7 bases and 2 bases, with 16 bases remaining between them. The CDR3 is made up of 15 amino acids. CDR3 in amino acids: CASTPDTRLTDTQYF. The CDR3 region has the DNA TGTGCCAGCACCCCGGACACTCGACTCACAGATACGCAGTATTTT.

CDR3: CAWSPGGNTIYF. The CDR3 DNA sequence: TGTGCCTGGAGTCCGGGGGGAAACACCATATATTTT. The chain is built from TRBV30 and TRBJ1-3; D remains ambiguous. This CDR3 spans 12 amino acids. V lost 2 bases, J lost 4 bases, and 6 bases lay in between. CDR1 and CDR2 from the germline V gene are GTSNPN and SVGIG (reference sequence).

This clone showed up just a few times. The chain recombines TRBV19 with TRBJ2-4; 11 nucleotides match TRBD2. The V gene end was trimmed by 5 bases and the J gene end by 1 base; junction bases not matched to a gene: 4. Per germline, CDR1 LNHDA and CDR2 SQIVND (reference sequence). CDR3 length equals 16 residues. The CDR3 sequence is CASSPIAGGAKNIQYF. Here the CDR3 DNA reads TGTGCCAGTAGTCCTATAGCGGGAGGGGCCAAAAACATTCAGTACTTC.

This chain connects TRBV11-2 to TRBJ1-1, with D tentatively TRBD1 (6 bases). Per germline, CDR1 SGHAT and CDR2 FQNNGV. CDR3 length equals 10 residues. V was trimmed by 8 bases and J by 10 bases, leaving 11 bases between them. The CDR3 bases are TGTGCCAGCTCAGGGGCTATAGCTTTCTTT. It yields the protein CASSGAIAFF.

The chain joins TRBV5-1 to TRBJ2-1; 7 bases match TRBD1. Germline V gene lookup returns CDR1 SGHRS and CDR2 YFSETQ. J gave up 0 bases and V 0 bases, and 15 bases lay outside the gene matches. CDR3 length equals 20 residues. The CDR3 region has the DNA TGCGCCAGCAGCTTGGGTGCCTTGGACAGGAGCCCCACCTCCTACAATGAGCAGTTCTTC. Protein: CASSLGALDRSPTSYNEQFF.

This chain joins TRBV5-1 and TRBJ2-4; D is possibly TRBD2 (6 bases). V lost 3 bases, J lost 3 bases, and 10 bases lay in between. Per germline, CDR1 SGHRS and CDR2 YFSETQ. The CDR3 extends over 14 amino acids. The CDR3 here is CASSSSVGKNIQYF. The CDR3 bases are TGCGCCAGCAGCTCTAGCGTTGGCAAAAACATTCAGTACTTC.

The rearrangement joins TRBV9 to TRBJ1-3; 7 bases match TRBD1. This CDR3 has 16 amino acids. CDR1 is SGDLS and CDR2 is YYNGEE in the germline V gene. J gave up 3 bases and V 0 bases, and 6 bases lay outside the gene matches. CDR3 coding DNA: TGTGCCAGCAGCGTAGGGCACAGGGGAGATGGAAACACCATATATTTT. Its protein product is CASSVGHRGDGNTIYF. The full variable domain, rest sourced from reference TRBV9 and TRBJ1-3, is DSGVTQTPKHLITATGQRVTLRCSPRSGDLSVYWYQQSLDQGLQFLIQYYNGEERAKGNILERFSAQQFPDLHSELNLSSLELGDSALYFCASSVGHRGDGNTIYFGEGSWLTVV.

The chain links TRBV30 to TRBJ1-3, with D uncertain. V shed 3 bases and J shed 2 bases, with 20 bases lying between them. The length of the CDR3 is 17 residues. Germline V lookup: CDR1 GTSNPN, CDR2 SVGIG (reference sequence). The DNA of the CDR3 is TGTGCCTGGAGGGAGGCGGCAGGCCCAACCCCTGGAAACACCATATATTTT. It codes for CAWREAAGPTPGNTIYF. Together with reference TRBV30 and TRBJ1-3, the CDR3 gives the full variable domain: SQTIHQWPATLVQPVGSPLSLECTVEGTSNPNLYWYRQAAGRGLQLLFYSVGIGQISSEVPQNLSASRPQDRQFILSSKKLLLSDSGFYLCAWREAAGPTPGNTIYFGEGSWLTVV.